Below are 9 T cell receptor beta chains sequenced from a single sample in a study of blood T cell repertoires in COVID-19. Generated by immunoSEQ multiplex PCR, the TCRdb table keeps only in-frame clones and is missing some. Of some 140,000 clones listed, 70% to 90% are singletons. Sequenced: peripheral blood. These TCRs come from a man between 65 and 85 years old with active COVID-19.

The J gene is TRBJ1-1, the V gene TRBV29-1; TRBD1 is a possible D gene (5 bases). The CDR3 is 12 residues long. The germline V gene encodes CDR1 SQVTM and CDR2 ANQGSEA. The ends were cut back, 3 bases at V and 2 bases at J, with 7 bases in the middle. CDR3 DNA: TGCAGCGTTGACAGGGTTAACACTGAAGCTTTCTTT. The encoded protein is CSVDRVNTEAFF.

The V call is TRBV2, the J call TRBJ2-5; 12 nucleotides match TRBD2. Germline V gene sequence: CDR1 SNHLY, CDR2 FYNNEI. The CDR3 length is 19 residues. Trimming took 2 bases from V and 4 from J; bases not matched to a gene: 14. CDR3 coding DNA: TGTGCCAGCAGTGAAAGGTTCGGGGCTAGCGGGAGGGCCCGAGAGACCCAGTACTTC. It codes for CASSERFGASGRARETQYF.

The rearrangement links TRBV5-1 to TRBJ1-1, with 9 positions matching TRBD1. In germline, CDR1 is SGHRS, CDR2 YFSETQ. J gave up 6 bases and V 4 bases, and 7 bases lay outside the gene matches. This CDR3 spans 14 amino acids. The CDR3 nucleotides read TGCGCCAGCAGCCCGCCGGGACAGGGTCCTGAAGCTTTCTTT. This codes for CASSPPGQGPEAFF.

This rearrangement joins TRBV5-8 to TRBJ2-5; the match to TRBD2 covers 7 bases. J gave up 6 bases and V 2 bases, and 7 bases lay outside the gene matches. The CDR3 extends over 14 amino acids. Germline assignment: CDR1 SGHTS and CDR2 YDEGEE. As DNA, the CDR3 is TGTGCCAGCAGCTTCCGGGGGGACGTGAAGACCCAGTACTTC. Protein sequence: CASSFRGDVKTQYF.

The V and J genes are TRBV20-1 and TRBJ2-7; 8 positions agree with TRBD1. This CDR3 spans 11 amino acids. Germline V CDR1 and CDR2: DFQATT, SNEGSKA (reference sequence). The J segment lost 7 bases and the V segment lost 8 bases, leaving 7 bases of the junction unmatched. The CDR3 loop reads CSPDRGDEQYF. The DNA of the CDR3 is TGCAGTCCTGACAGGGGCGATGAGCAGTACTTC.

The rearrangement links TRBV2 to TRBJ2-1; 15 nucleotides match TRBD2. Germline V lookup: CDR1 SNHLY, CDR2 FYNNEI. CDR3 length equals 17 residues. V lost 0 bases to trimming and J lost 7 bases; unmatched junction nucleotides: 4. CDR3 in DNA: TGTGCCAGCAGTGAAGCGCTAGGGACTAGCGGGGGGAATGAGCAGTTCTTC. It encodes CASSEALGTSGGNEQFF. Full variable domain (missing parts from reference TRBV2 and TRBJ2-1): EPEVTQTPSHQVTQMGQEVILRCVPISNHLYFYWYRQILGQKVEFLVSFYNNEISEKSEIFDDQFSVERPDGSNFTLKIRSTKLEDSAMYFCASSEALGTSGGNEQFFGPGTRLTVL.

J is TRBJ1-1 and V is TRBV10-2; D remains unclear. V shed 6 bases and J shed 4 bases, with 12 bases lying between them. The CDR3 contains 13 residues. Germline loops: CDR1 WSHSY, CDR2 SAAADI. DNA for the CDR3: TGCGCCAGCAGGAGAGGAGAAGGCACTGAAGCTTTCTTT. This gives the protein CASRRGEGTEAFF.

V usage is TRBV28 and J usage is TRBJ1-5, with D perhaps matching TRBD1 (6 bases). Germline V lookup: CDR1 MDHEN, CDR2 SYDVKM. The V end lost 6 bases, the J end lost 0 bases, and 12 bases lay between the germline ends. This CDR3 region has 15 residues. CDR3 residues: CASREGQYSNQPQHF. In DNA, the CDR3 is TGTGCCAGCAGGGAAGGACAGTATAGCAATCAGCCCCAGCATTTT.

V is TRBV24-1 and J is TRBJ1-1; 10 bases align to TRBD1. The CDR3 covers 14 residues. The V gene's germline CDR1 is KGHDR and CDR2 SFDVKD. V was pared by 4 bases and J by 6 bases, with 4 bases of the junction left unmatched. The CDR3, as DNA: TGTGCCACCAGTGAGTTTGACAGGGGGCCTGAAGCTTTCTTT. Its protein is CATSEFDRGPEAFF.